The 28 T cell receptor beta chains in this list originate from one sample, sequenced in a study of blood T cell repertoires in COVID-19. Here immunoSEQ multiplex PCR was the method, and the copy in TCRdb shows in-frame clones only, minus some. Of some 220,000 clones in the sample, 85% were seen once. Sequences were obtained from peripheral blood. These receptors all stem from an older woman with COVID-19, enrolled during active disease.

The chain carries TRBV6-2 or TRBV6-3 and TRBJ2-1; 13 bases map to TRBD2. The CDR3 loop spans 16 amino acids. V dropped 0 bases and J dropped 6; count of bases not matched to a gene: 2. CDR1 and CDR2 from the germline V gene are MNHEY and SVGEGT. The CDR3 loop is CASSYSGLAGANEQFF. The CDR3 DNA follows: TGTGCCAGCAGTTACTCCGGACTAGCGGGAGCCAATGAGCAGTTCTTC.

The gene calls are TRBV27 and TRBJ1-2; TRBD1 matches at 7 bases. This CDR3 region has 14 residues. V was pared by 7 bases and J by 4 bases, with 9 bases of the junction left unmatched. The V gene's germline CDR1 is MNHEY and CDR2 SMNVEV (reference sequence). The CDR3 DNA reads as TGTGCCAGCACCTCCAGACAGGGTAGCTATGGCTACACCTTC. It codes for CASTSRQGSYGYTF.

The chain combines TRBV28 with TRBJ1-2; 8 nucleotides agree with TRBD1. V gave up 2 bases and J gave up 8 bases; unmatched junction bases: 19. Germline V gene lookup returns CDR1 MDHEN and CDR2 SYDVKM. This CDR3 spans 18 amino acids. CDR3 sequence: CASSLRIWATGGPWGYTF. CDR3 coding DNA: TGTGCCAGCAGTTTAAGAATCTGGGCTACAGGGGGTCCTTGGGGCTACACCTTC.

This chain joins TRBV5-6 and TRBJ2-2; no firm D call. V was trimmed by 2 bases and J by 3 bases, leaving 11 bases between them. The CDR3 sequence is 15 residues long. In germline, CDR1 is SGHDT, CDR2 YYEEEE. CDR3 nucleotide sequence: TGTGCCAGCAGCTTTTATGAAACTTACACCGGGGAGCTGTTTTTT. Residues: CASSFYETYTGELFF. The full variable domain, completed using reference TRBV5-6 and TRBJ2-2, is DAGVTQSPTHLIKTRGQQVTLRCSPKSGHDTVSWYQQALGQGPQFIFQYYEEEERQRGNFPDRFSGHQFPNYSSELNVNALLLGDSALYLCASSFYETYTGELFFGEGSRLTVL.

The chain joins TRBV19 to TRBJ1-5, with D tentatively TRBD1 (5 bases). V was pared by 7 bases and J by 2 bases, with 18 bases between. CDR1 and CDR2 from the germline V gene are LNHDA and SQIVND (reference sequence). The CDR3 is 16 residues long. The CDR3 is CASTSRDQGGNQPQHF. CDR3 nucleotide sequence: TGTGCCAGTACTTCCAGGGATCAAGGCGGCAATCAGCCCCAGCATTTT.

CDR3 coding DNA: TGTGCCAGCAGCTTAGGTGGGCCGGCTGAAGCTTTCTTT. Translated: CASSLGGPAEAFF. V is TRBV7-9 and J is TRBJ1-1; D gene uncertain. The CDR3 contains 13 residues. Trimming pared 1 base from V and 6 bases from J, leaving 9 bases between. CDR1 SEHNR and CDR2 FQNEAQ come from the germline V gene (reference sequence).

V and J are TRBV4-1 and TRBJ1-2; D not certain. V lost 4 bases and J lost 0, with 15 bases in between. The CDR3 is 16 amino acids. The germline V gene encodes CDR1 MGHRA and CDR2 YSYEKL. The CDR3 region is CASSLGRARTNYGYTF. The CDR3 nucleotides are TGCGCCAGCAGCCTCGGGAGGGCGCGTACTAACTATGGCTACACCTTC.

This clone was counted a single time. This chain connects TRBV11-2 to TRBJ2-1; no definite D call. This CDR3 region has 18 residues. Germline CDR1 and CDR2: SGHAT and FQNNGV. Trimming pared 1 base from V and 8 bases from J, leaving 24 bases between. The CDR3 sequence: CASSLAPSWVPKEDEQFF. For the CDR3, the DNA is TGTGCCAGCAGCTTAGCCCCGAGTTGGGTCCCGAAAGAGGATGAGCAGTTCTTC.

CDR3 protein: CASSVVDTEAFF. In nucleotides, the CDR3 is TGTGCCAGTAGTGTGGTAGACACTGAAGCTTTCTTT. The V gene is TRBV19, the J gene TRBJ1-1; D gene uncertain. The V and J ends lost 5 bases and 3 bases respectively, with 7 bases between them. CDR1 LNHDA and CDR2 SQIVND come from the germline V gene (reference sequence). The CDR3 consists of 12 residues.

Only one count was recorded for this clone. V usage is TRBV15 and J usage is TRBJ1-1, with a possible D match to TRBD1 (5 bases). This CDR3 region has 13 residues. The germline gives CDR1 LNHNV, CDR2 YYDKDF (reference sequence). V lost 2 bases and J lost 1, with 5 bases in between. The chain's CDR3 is CATSRQGNTEAFF. The CDR3 nucleotides read TGTGCCACCAGCAGACAGGGGAACACTGAAGCTTTCTTT.

The rearrangement joins TRBV5-1 to TRBJ2-7, with TRBD1 matching over 7 bases. The ends lost 4 bases at V and 0 bases at J; junction bases unmatched: 7. The CDR3 consists of 15 residues. Germline V gene data show CDR1 as SGHRS and CDR2 as YFSETQ. CDR3 coding DNA: TGCGCCAGCAGCCCGGGACAGATCAACTCCTACGAGCAGTACTTC. This codes for CASSPGQINSYEQYF.

The chain has TRBV7-3 and TRBJ2-2, with unresolved D. The V and J ends lost 5 bases and 4 bases respectively, with 23 bases between them. CDR3 size: 18 residues. Germline lookup yields CDR1 SGHTA and CDR2 FQGTGA. CDR3: CASSPEVGRWRSTGELFF. For the CDR3, the DNA is TGTGCCAGCAGCCCCGAGGTTGGCCGGTGGCGGTCCACCGGGGAGCTGTTTTTT.

This chain joins TRBV6-5 and TRBJ2-1; perhaps TRBD2 as D (6 bases). The CDR3 is 16 amino acids. CDR1 is MNHEY and CDR2 is SVGAGI in the germline V gene. Trimming cost V 0 bases and J 5 bases, with 14 bases left between them. The CDR3 bases are TGTGCCAGCAGTTACTCACGGACGGGGAGGAACAATGAGCAGTTCTTC. Encoded protein: CASSYSRTGRNNEQFF.

The chain couples TRBV29-1 to TRBJ1-1; D might be TRBD1 (6 bases). The CDR3 contains 13 residues. CDR1 is SQVTM, CDR2 ANQGSEA, per germline. The V end was cut by 4 bases, the J end by 8 bases, with 17 bases between. The CDR3 bases are TGCAGCGTTGGCCTGGGGGCCGGGGCCGAAGCTTTCTTT. It specifies CSVGLGAGAEAFF.

The V call is TRBV6-1, the J call TRBJ1-2, with 9 bases that match TRBD1. CDR1 is MNHNS, CDR2 SASEGT, per germline. The CDR3 has 13 residues. V dropped 7 bases and J dropped 6; count of bases not matched to a gene: 6. The CDR3 DNA is TGTGCCAGCAACACACAGGGGGCGGATGGCTACACCTTC. Encoded protein: CASNTQGADGYTF.

The chain uses TRBV19 and TRBJ1-5, with TRBD1 matching 7 bases. The CDR3 totals 15 residues. Germline CDR1 reads LNHDA; CDR2 reads SQIVND (reference sequence). With 4 bases clipped from V and 5 bases from J, the junction kept 8 bases outside the gene matches. The CDR3 coding sequence is TGTGCCAGTAGTACCCTACAGGGGATCTATCAGCCCCAGCATTTT. As protein: CASSTLQGIYQPQHF. Together with reference TRBV19 and TRBJ1-5, the CDR3 gives the full variable domain: DGGITQSPKYLFRKEGQNVTLSCEQNLNHDAMYWYRQDPGQGLRLIYYSQIVNDFQKGDIAEGYSVSREKKESFPLTVTSAQKNPTAFYLCASSTLQGIYQPQHFGDGTRLSIL.

In this sample, this clone turned up once. This sequence joins TRBV5-1 and TRBJ1-6, with no clear D. Per the germline V gene, CDR1 is SGHRS and CDR2 is YFSETQ. Trimming removed 4 bases from V and 6 bases from J, with 14 bases in between. This CDR3 is 15 amino acids long. The CDR3 is CASSQTTVLNSPLHF. CDR3 nucleotide sequence: TGCGCCAGCAGCCAGACTACAGTGCTTAATTCACCCCTCCACTTT.

The chain has TRBV20-1 and TRBJ2-3; 9 nucleotides align to TRBD2. V was pared by 3 bases and J by 0 bases, with 7 bases of the junction left unmatched. Germline V CDR1 and CDR2: DFQATT, SNEGSKA (reference sequence). The CDR3 runs to 16 residues. Here the CDR3 DNA reads TGCAGTGCTAGTAGGCTTAGCGGGGGAAGCACAGATACGCAGTATTTT. This translates into CSASRLSGGSTDTQYF.

The J gene is TRBJ2-7, the V gene TRBV15; TRBD1 matches 7 bases. The J segment lost 2 bases and the V segment lost 8 bases, leaving 9 bases of the junction unmatched. The CDR3 is 14 residues long. Germline CDR1 reads LNHNV; CDR2 reads YYDKDF (reference sequence). The CDR3 region has the DNA TGTGCCACCGAAGCAGGGGGTGTAGCCTACGAGCAGTACTTC. It encodes CATEAGGVAYEQYF. Complete variable domain (other parts from reference TRBV15 and TRBJ2-7): DAMVIQNPRYQVTQFGKPVTLSCSQTLNHNVMYWYQQKSSQAPKLLFHYYDKDFNNEADTPDNFQSRRPNTSFCFLDIRSPGLGDTAMYLCATEAGGVAYEQYFGPGTRLTVT.

This clone was recorded once. The chain couples TRBV5-8 to TRBJ2-1; 10 bases align to TRBD2. The ends lost 4 bases at V and 9 bases at J; junction bases unmatched: 4. The germline V gene has CDR1 SGHTS and CDR2 YDEGEE. The CDR3 consists of 13 residues. CDR3 in amino acids: CASSVLAGVEQFF. The CDR3 coding sequence is TGTGCCAGCAGCGTTCTAGCGGGAGTTGAGCAGTTCTTC.

The J gene is TRBJ1-4, the V gene TRBV5-1, with D possibly TRBD1 on 5 matching bases. Germline V lookup: CDR1 SGHRS, CDR2 YFSETQ. Trimming shortened V by 8 bases and J by 1 base, and 18 bases separated the two germline ends. This CDR3 has 16 amino acids. The CDR3 DNA reads as TGCGCCAGTACACCCGACAGCTTCAGAACTAATGAAAAACTGTTTTTT. Encoded protein: CASTPDSFRTNEKLFF. Based on the CDR3 plus reference TRBV5-1 and TRBJ1-4, the full variable domain is KAGVTQTPRYLIKTRGQQVTLSCSPISGHRSVSWYQQTPGQGLQFLFEYFSETQRNKGNFPGRFSGRQFSNSRSEMNVSTLELGDSALYLCASTPDSFRTNEKLFFGSGTQLSVL.

The chain couples TRBV14 to TRBJ1-4; D perhaps matches TRBD1 (5 bases). The CDR3 spans 15 residues. With 3 bases removed from V and 10 bases from J, the gap between germline ends came to 18 bases. Germline loops: CDR1 SGHDN, CDR2 FVKESK. Here the CDR3 DNA reads TGTGCCAGCAGCCAGGGTTATCAGGGCTGGCGAAAACTGTTTTTT. Amino acids: CASSQGYQGWRKLFF.

The V and J genes are TRBV5-1 and TRBJ2-3, with 12 positions matching TRBD2. This CDR3 has 16 amino acids. Germline V gene data show CDR1 as SGHRS and CDR2 as YFSETQ. J lost 2 bases, V lost 4 bases, and 5 bases had no gene match. This chain's CDR3 is CASSPSGGADTDTQYF. Written as DNA, the CDR3 is TGCGCCAGCAGCCCTAGCGGGGGGGCCGACACAGATACGCAGTATTTT.

A single count supports this clone. The chain joins TRBV5-4 to TRBJ2-7; D not resolved. CDR1 is SGHNT and CDR2 is YYREEE in the germline V gene (reference sequence). This CDR3 spans 13 amino acids. V lost 1 base, J lost 2 bases, and 7 bases lay in between. As DNA, the CDR3 is TGTGCCAGCAGCTTGACCGGTACCTACGAGCAGTACTTC. It specifies CASSLTGTYEQYF.

The chain joins TRBV18 to TRBJ1-5; a weak D match, TRBD1 (6 bases). From germline, CDR1 is KGHSH and CDR2 LQKENI. The CDR3 is 14 amino acids. V was trimmed by 2 bases and J by 6 bases, leaving 11 bases between them. The CDR3 DNA follows: TGTGCCAGCTCACCATCAGGGGCGGGTCAGCCCCAGCATTTT. As protein: CASSPSGAGQPQHF.

This clone was seen only a few times. The chain carries TRBV6-5 and TRBJ1-2; 9 bases are a match to TRBD1. This CDR3 region has 15 residues. The J segment lost 4 bases and the V segment lost 1 base, leaving 4 bases of the junction unmatched. CDR1 is MNHEY and CDR2 is SVGAGI in the germline V gene. CDR3 nucleotides: TGTGCCAGCAGTTACTTTTCGGGACAGGGCTATGGCTACACCTTC. Translation gives CASSYFSGQGYGYTF.

J is TRBJ1-2 and V is TRBV27; TRBD1 agrees at 7 bases. V lost 5 bases and J lost 3; bases outside the gene matches: 9. Germline lookup yields CDR1 MNHEY and CDR2 SMNVEV (reference sequence). The CDR3 extends over 15 amino acids. The CDR3 protein is CASSKTGMHDYGYTF. The CDR3 bases are TGTGCCAGCAGTAAGACAGGGATGCACGACTATGGCTACACCTTC.

This clone was seen just once. This sequence joins TRBV7-6 and TRBJ2-1, with D tentatively TRBD1 (6 bases). The ends were cut back, 1 base at V and 6 bases at J, with 13 bases in the middle. The CDR3 extends over 15 amino acids. CDR1 is SGHVS and CDR2 is FNYEAQ in the germline V gene. CDR3 DNA sequence: TGTGCCAGCAGCTTAGTGCCAGGGGCCACCAATGAGCAGTTCTTC. It is translated as CASSLVPGATNEQFF.